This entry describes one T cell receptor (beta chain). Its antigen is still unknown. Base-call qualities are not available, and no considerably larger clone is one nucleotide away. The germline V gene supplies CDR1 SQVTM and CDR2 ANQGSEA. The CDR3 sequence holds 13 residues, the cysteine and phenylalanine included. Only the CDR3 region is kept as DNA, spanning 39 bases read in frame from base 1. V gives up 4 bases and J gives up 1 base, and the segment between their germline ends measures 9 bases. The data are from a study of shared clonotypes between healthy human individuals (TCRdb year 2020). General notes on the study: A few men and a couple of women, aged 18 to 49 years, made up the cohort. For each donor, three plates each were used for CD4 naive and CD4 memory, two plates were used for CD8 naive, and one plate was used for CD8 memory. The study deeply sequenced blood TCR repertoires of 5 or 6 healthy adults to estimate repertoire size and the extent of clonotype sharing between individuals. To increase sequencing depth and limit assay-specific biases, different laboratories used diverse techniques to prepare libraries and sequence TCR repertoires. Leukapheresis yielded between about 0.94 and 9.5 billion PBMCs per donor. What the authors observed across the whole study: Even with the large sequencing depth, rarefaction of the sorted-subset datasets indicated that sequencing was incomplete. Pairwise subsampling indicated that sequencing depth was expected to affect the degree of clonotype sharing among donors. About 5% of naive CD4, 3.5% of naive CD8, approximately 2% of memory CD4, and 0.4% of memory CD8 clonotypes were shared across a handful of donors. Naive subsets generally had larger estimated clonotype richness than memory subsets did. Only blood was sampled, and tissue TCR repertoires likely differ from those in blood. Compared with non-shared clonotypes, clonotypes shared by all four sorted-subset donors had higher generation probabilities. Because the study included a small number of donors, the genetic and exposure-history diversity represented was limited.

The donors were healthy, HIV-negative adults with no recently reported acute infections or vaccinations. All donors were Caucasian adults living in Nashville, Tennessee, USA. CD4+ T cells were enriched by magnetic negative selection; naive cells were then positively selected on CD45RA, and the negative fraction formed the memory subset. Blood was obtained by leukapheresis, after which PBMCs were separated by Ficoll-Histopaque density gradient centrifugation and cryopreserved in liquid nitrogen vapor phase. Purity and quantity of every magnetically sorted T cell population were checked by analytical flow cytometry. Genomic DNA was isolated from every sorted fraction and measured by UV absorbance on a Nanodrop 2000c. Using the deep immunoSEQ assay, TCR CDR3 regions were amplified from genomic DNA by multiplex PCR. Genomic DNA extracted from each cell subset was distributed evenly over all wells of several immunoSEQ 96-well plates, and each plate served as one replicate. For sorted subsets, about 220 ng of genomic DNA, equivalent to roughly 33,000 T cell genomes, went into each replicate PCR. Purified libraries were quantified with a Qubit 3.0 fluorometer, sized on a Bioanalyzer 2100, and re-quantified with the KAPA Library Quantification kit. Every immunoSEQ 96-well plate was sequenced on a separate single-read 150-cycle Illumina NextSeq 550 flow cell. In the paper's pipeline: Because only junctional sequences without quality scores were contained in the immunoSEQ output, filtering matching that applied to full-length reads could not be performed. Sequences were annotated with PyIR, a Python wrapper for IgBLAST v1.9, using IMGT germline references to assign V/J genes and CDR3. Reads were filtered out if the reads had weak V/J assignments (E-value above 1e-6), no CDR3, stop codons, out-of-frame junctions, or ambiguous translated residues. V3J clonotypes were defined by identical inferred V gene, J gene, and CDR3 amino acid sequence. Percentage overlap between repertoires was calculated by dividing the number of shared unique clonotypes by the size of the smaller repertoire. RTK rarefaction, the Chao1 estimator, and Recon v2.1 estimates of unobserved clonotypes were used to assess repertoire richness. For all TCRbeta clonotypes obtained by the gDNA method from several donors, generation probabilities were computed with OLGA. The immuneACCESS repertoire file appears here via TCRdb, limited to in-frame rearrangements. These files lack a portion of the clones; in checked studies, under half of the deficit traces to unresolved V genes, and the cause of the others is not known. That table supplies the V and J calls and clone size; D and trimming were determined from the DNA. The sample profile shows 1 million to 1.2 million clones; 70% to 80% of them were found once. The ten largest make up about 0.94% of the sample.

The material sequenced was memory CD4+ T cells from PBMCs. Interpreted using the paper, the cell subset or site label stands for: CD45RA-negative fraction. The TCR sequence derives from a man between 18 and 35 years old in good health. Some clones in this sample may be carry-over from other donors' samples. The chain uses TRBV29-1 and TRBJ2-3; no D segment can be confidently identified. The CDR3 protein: CSVVDPRTDTQYF. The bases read TGCAGCGTTGTGGACCCCCGCACAGATACGCAGTATTTT.